These T cell receptor beta chains were read from a single sample in a study of a mutant IDH1 vaccine in newly diagnosed glioma. Their cognate antigens are unknown. Assay used: immunoSEQ multiplex PCR; TCRdb lists only in-frame clones, some missing. The table has about 68,000 clones, approximately 88% seen once. The sequences come from PBMCs, collected from a glioma patient whose treatment included an IDH1 peptide vaccine. These receptors originate from a man aged 18 to 30 with glioma. CDR3s include the opening cysteine and the closing phenylalanine or tryptophan. Fields, in order: D gene, V gene, J gene, CDR3 DNA, CDR3 protein. A D gene is named only where the DNA matches it firmly.

.	TRBV7-2	TRBJ2-7	TGTGCCAGCAGCCCCCGAACCGGGCCCTCCTACGAGCAGTACTTC	CASSPRTGPSYEQYF
.	TRBV5-5	TRBJ1-4	TGTGCCAGCAGCTTGACCTTACGGGAAAAACTGTTTTTT	CASSLTLREKLFF
.	TRBV30	TRBJ1-2	TGTGCCTGGAGTGTAGGCATCAGCAACTATGGCTACACCTTC	CAWSVGISNYGYTF
.	TRBV2	TRBJ1-5	TGTGCCAGCACCCCTACCGGGGCCGATCAGCCCCAGCATTTT	CASTPTGADQPQHF
.	TRBV30	TRBJ1-6	TGTGCCTGGATCCCTCGGGGACGGACGAATTCACCCCTCCACTTT	CAWIPRGRTNSPLHF
.	TRBV7-3	TRBJ2-5	TGTGCCAGCAGCTCCGACCCGTACCAAGAGACCCAGTACTTC	CASSSDPYQETQYF
TRBD1	TRBV29-1	TRBJ2-1	TGCAGCGTTGAAGACGCCGACTCGCGGCAGGGGGTTAAAGCTCTCGACAATGAGCAGTTCTTC	CSVEDADSRQGVKALDNEQFF
.	TRBV27	TRBJ2-7	TGTGCCAGCACCGATTCAGAGTTCTACGAGCAGTACTTC	CASTDSEFYEQYF
TRBD1	TRBV30	TRBJ1-4	TGTGCCTGGAGCGTAGGGACAGGGGGTCGGGAAAAACTGTTTTTT	CAWSVGTGGREKLFF
.	TRBV9	TRBJ2-7	TGTGCCAGCAGCGTAGGTTTCGGGCAGGGATCCTACGAGCAGTACTTC	CASSVGFGQGSYEQYF
.	TRBV27	TRBJ2-5	TGTGCCAGCAGTTTGGCTGGGGCAGTCAGGGAGACCCAGTACTTC	CASSLAGAVRETQYF
.	TRBV18	TRBJ1-2	TGTGCCAGCTCACCACCGGAAACAGGGCCTAACTATGGCTACACCTTC	CASSPPETGPNYGYTF
TRBD2	TRBV5-4	TRBJ2-3	TGTGCCAGCAGCGGGGGACTAGCGGGGGGGACAGATACGCAGTATTTT	CASSGGLAGGTDTQYF
.	TRBV7-3	TRBJ2-3	TGTGCCAGCCGACTAGGCGGCACAGATACGCAGTATTTT	CASRLGGTDTQYF
.	TRBV30	TRBJ1-2	TGTGCCTGGAGTCCCTCCCCTTCCAGGGGTGGCTACACCTTC	CAWSPSPSRGGYTF
.	TRBV30	TRBJ1-1	TGTGCCTGGAGTCCAATCTCTGAAGCTTTCTTT	CAWSPISEAFF
.	TRBV13	TRBJ2-2	TGTGCCAGCACCACCACCCCGAACACCGGGGAGCTGTTTTTT	CASTTTPNTGELFF
TRBD2	TRBV7-6	TRBJ2-1	TGTGCCAGCAGCATCGGGACTAGCGGTTACAATGAGCAGTTCTTC	CASSIGTSGYNEQFF
.	TRBV11-2	TRBJ2-5	TGTGCCAGCAGTCTAAGAGGAGTATTGGAGACCCAGTACTTC	CASSLRGVLETQYF
.	TRBV14	TRBJ1-2	TGTGCCAGCAGCCCGGCAGGGTATGGCTACACCTTC	CASSPAGYGYTF
.	TRBV4-1	TRBJ2-3	TGCGCCAGCAGCCAAGAATCTAGGGGAGCCGATACGCAGTATTTT	CASSQESRGADTQYF
.	TRBV15	TRBJ2-3	TGTGCCACCAGCAGAGAAGGACAGAGCACAGATACGCAGTATTTT	CATSREGQSTDTQYF
.	TRBV7-2	TRBJ1-1	TGTGCCAGCAGCTTTCGGGCTTTCGGCACTGAAGCTTTCTTT	CASSFRAFGTEAFF